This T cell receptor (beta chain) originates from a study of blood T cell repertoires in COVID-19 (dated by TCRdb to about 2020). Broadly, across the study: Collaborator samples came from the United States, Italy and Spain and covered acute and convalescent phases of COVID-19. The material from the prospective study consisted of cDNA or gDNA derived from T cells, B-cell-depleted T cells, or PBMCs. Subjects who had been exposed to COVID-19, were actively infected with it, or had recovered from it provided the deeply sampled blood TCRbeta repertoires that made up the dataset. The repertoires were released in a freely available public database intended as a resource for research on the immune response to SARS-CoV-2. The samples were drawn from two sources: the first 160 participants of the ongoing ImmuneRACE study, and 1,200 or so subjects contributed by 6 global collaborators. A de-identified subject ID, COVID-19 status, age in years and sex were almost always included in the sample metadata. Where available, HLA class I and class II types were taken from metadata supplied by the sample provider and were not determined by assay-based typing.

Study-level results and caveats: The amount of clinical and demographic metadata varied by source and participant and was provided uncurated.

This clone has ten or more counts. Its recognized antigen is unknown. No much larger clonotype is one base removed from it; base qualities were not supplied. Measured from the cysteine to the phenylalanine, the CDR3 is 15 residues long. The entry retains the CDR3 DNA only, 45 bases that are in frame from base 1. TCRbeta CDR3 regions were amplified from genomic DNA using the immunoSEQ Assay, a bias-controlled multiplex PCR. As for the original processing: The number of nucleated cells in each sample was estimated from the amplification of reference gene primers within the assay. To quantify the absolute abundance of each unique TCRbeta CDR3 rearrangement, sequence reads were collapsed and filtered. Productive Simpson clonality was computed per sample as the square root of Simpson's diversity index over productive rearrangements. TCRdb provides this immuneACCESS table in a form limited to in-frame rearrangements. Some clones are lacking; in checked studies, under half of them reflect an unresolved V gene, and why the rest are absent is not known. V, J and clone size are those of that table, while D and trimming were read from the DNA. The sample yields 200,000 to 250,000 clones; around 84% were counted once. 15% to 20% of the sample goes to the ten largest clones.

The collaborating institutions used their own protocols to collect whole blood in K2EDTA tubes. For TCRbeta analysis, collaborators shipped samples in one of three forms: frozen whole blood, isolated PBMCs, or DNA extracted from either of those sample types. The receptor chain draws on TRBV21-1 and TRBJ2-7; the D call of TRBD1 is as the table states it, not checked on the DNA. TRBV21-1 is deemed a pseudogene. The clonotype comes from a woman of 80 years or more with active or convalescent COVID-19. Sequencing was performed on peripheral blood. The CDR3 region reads CASSTRQGKIYEQYF. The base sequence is TGTGCCAGCAGCACAAGACAGGGTAAGATCTACGAGCAGTACTTC.